The 29 T cell receptor beta chains below come from one sample, sequenced in a study of T cell responses to AZD1222 COVID-19 vaccine. TCRdb's copy holds only in-frame clones and misses some; the assay was immunoSEQ multiplex PCR. The data show 150,000 to 160,000 clones, less than 90% seen once. The input for sequencing was peripheral blood, taken on day 0 of MenACWY control vaccination. Every receptor here comes from an adult in good health.

The chain combines TRBV9 with TRBJ2-1; tentatively, D is TRBD2 (5 bases). Trimming shortened V by 0 bases and J by 0 bases, and 10 bases separated the two germline ends. Germline V gene sequence: CDR1 SGDLS, CDR2 YYNGEE. The CDR3 spans 16 residues. The CDR3 bases are TGTGCCAGCAGCGTAGGAGCGGACCGCTCCTACAATGAGCAGTTCTTC. It translates to CASSVGADRSYNEQFF.

This clone was seen just once. This chain connects TRBV7-3 to TRBJ2-2; 8 bases fit TRBD2. The trim removed 5 bases at V and 6 bases at J, leaving 17 bases unmatched. CDR1 is SGHTA, CDR2 FQGTGA, per germline. This CDR3 contains 18 residues. CDR3 protein: CASSENSGGAGEAGELFF. The CDR3, as DNA: TGTGCCAGCAGCGAGAACTCGGGTGGAGCGGGAGAGGCCGGGGAGCTGTTTTTT.

The chain recombines TRBV5-8 with TRBJ1-5; D is unresolved. The germline CDR1 and CDR2 sequences are SGHTS and YDEGEE. With 4 bases removed from V and 5 bases from J, the gap between germline ends came to 19 bases. The CDR3 length is 16 residues. CDR3 DNA sequence: TGTGCCAGCAGCCCCGCGACTTCGTCGAATCATCAGCCCCAGCATTTT. It encodes CASSPATSSNHQPQHF.

The rearrangement links TRBV28 to TRBJ2-3; D is possibly TRBD1 (5 bases). The CDR3 has 13 amino acids. CDR1 and CDR2 (germline): MDHEN, SYDVKM. The V end lost 10 bases, the J end lost 3 bases, and 14 bases lay between the germline ends. In nucleotides, the CDR3 is TGTGCCAACCAGGACATTAGAACAGATACGCAGTATTTT. Translated: CANQDIRTDTQYF. Drawing the rest from reference TRBV28 and TRBJ2-3, the complete variable domain is DVKVTQSSRYLVKRTGEKVFLECVQDMDHENMFWYRQDPGLGLRLIYFSYDVKMKEKGDIPEGYSVSREKKERFSLILESASTNQTSMYLCANQDIRTDTQYFGPGTRLTVL.

This sequence joins TRBV10-2 and TRBJ2-2; 10 bases match TRBD2. Germline CDR1 and CDR2: WSHSY and SAAADI. The CDR3 is 13 residues long. J gave up 5 bases and V 10 bases, and 4 bases lay outside the gene matches. CDR3 residues: CATSGRGTGELFF. DNA of the CDR3: TGCGCCACCAGCGGGAGGGGTACCGGGGAGCTGTTTTTT.

The gene calls are TRBV10-2 and TRBJ2-1, with D unresolved. This CDR3 has 15 amino acids. In germline, CDR1 is WSHSY, CDR2 SAAADI. The V end lost 4 bases, the J end lost 0 bases, and 10 bases lay between the germline ends. The CDR3 bases are TGCGCCAGCAGTGGCGAATTAAGCTCCTACAATGAGCAGTTCTTC. Encoded protein: CASSGELSSYNEQFF.

This chain uses TRBV7-6 with TRBJ2-1, with 8 nucleotides matching TRBD2. V trimming: 5 bases; J trimming: 6 bases; junction bases outside the gene matches: 12. The germline V gene has CDR1 SGHVS and CDR2 FNYEAQ. There are 16 residues in the CDR3. The CDR3 bases are TGTGCCAGCAGCCCGAGCGGCGGGGGGCCGATCAATGAGCAGTTCTTC. Protein: CASSPSGGGPINEQFF.

The rearrangement uses TRBV15 and TRBJ1-5; D unresolved. This CDR3 spans 16 amino acids. CDR1 is LNHNV, CDR2 YYDKDF, per germline (reference sequence). V shed 0 bases and J shed 4 bases, with 13 bases lying between them. This CDR3 reads CATSREEGSVNQPQHF. CDR3 DNA: TGTGCCACCAGCAGAGAGGAAGGGTCGGTGAATCAGCCCCAGCATTTT.

The chain carries TRBV19 and TRBJ2-3, with D possibly TRBD2 on 6 matching bases. Trimming removed 1 base from V and 14 bases from J, with 16 bases in between. Per germline, CDR1 LNHDA and CDR2 SQIVND (reference sequence). This CDR3 is 13 amino acids long. The DNA of the CDR3 is TGTGCCAGTAGTATAGGTCGAGGAGGGTTTATGTATTTT. It yields the protein CASSIGRGGFMYF.

The CDR3 loop is CAISEFDEQFF. The CDR3 DNA reads as TGTGCCATCAGTGAGTTCGATGAGCAGTTCTTC. This chain uses TRBV10-3 with TRBJ2-1; D is ambiguous. This CDR3 comprises 11 residues. The germline CDR1 and CDR2 sequences are ENHRY and SYGVKD. V was shortened by 1 base and J by 8 bases, with 3 bases between the two germline ends.

The table lists this clone with a count of one. The chain uses TRBV28 and TRBJ1-2; D might be TRBD1 (5 bases). Trimming took off 6 bases at V and 4 bases at J, with 15 bases between the two ends. The CDR3 length is 14 residues. Germline V CDR1 and CDR2: MDHEN, SYDVKM. CDR3 nucleotide sequence: TGTGCCAGCAGGCATGACAGTCTACCCTATGGCTACACCTTC. This encodes CASRHDSLPYGYTF.

J is TRBJ2-5 and V is TRBV5-1, with 13 bases aligning to TRBD2. With V trimmed by 4 bases and J by 0 bases, 6 bases remained unmatched. The germline V gene has CDR1 SGHRS and CDR2 YFSETQ. CDR3 length: 17 residues. CDR3 region: CASSQGTSGMYQETQYF. CDR3 nucleotide sequence: TGCGCCAGCAGCCAAGGGACTAGCGGGATGTACCAAGAGACCCAGTACTTC.

The CDR3 is CASSLQGPANYGYTF. The DNA of the CDR3 is TGTGCCAGCAGTTTACAGGGGCCAGCTAACTATGGCTACACCTTC. J is TRBJ1-2 and V is TRBV28; D is possibly TRBD1 (6 bases). Trimming shortened V by 2 bases and J by 0 bases, and 10 bases separated the two germline ends. The CDR3 has 15 amino acids. Per the germline V gene, CDR1 is MDHEN and CDR2 is SYDVKM.

This rearrangement joins TRBV28 to TRBJ2-1, with a weak D call TRBD2 (7 bases). V lost 2 bases to trimming and J lost 7 bases, with 15 bases between them. Germline assignment: CDR1 MDHEN and CDR2 SYDVKM. This CDR3 has 15 residues. The CDR3 sequence is CASSLAGAPGNEQFF. The CDR3 DNA sequence: TGTGCCAGCAGTTTAGCGGGGGCCCCGGGGAATGAGCAGTTCTTC.

The chain joins TRBV28 to TRBJ2-7, with D perhaps being TRBD1 or TRBD2 (6 bases each). The CDR3 runs to 14 residues. V was trimmed by 6 bases and J by 1 base, leaving 13 bases between them. In germline, CDR1 is MDHEN, CDR2 SYDVKM. The CDR3 coding sequence is TGTGCCAGCAGGTCTACAGGGAGGTCCTACGAGCAGTACGTC. Translated: CASRSTGRSYEQYV.

The table lists this clone with a few counts. CDR3 DNA: TGTGCCAGCAGTGATGGGGGGGGTCGTACAGATACGCAGTATTTT. Translation: CASSDGGGRTDTQYF. This chain links TRBV28 with TRBJ2-3; TRBD2 matches at 7 bases. The CDR3 covers 15 residues. The J segment lost 3 bases and the V segment lost 5 bases, leaving 8 bases of the junction unmatched. Germline CDR1 MDHEN, CDR2 SYDVKM.

The rearrangement links TRBV28 to TRBJ2-1; 16 bases are shared with TRBD2. Germline V CDR1 and CDR2: MDHEN, SYDVKM. Losses at the gene ends were 5 bases for V and 12 bases for J; bases not matched to a gene: 13. This CDR3 comprises 17 residues. In DNA, the CDR3 is TGTGCCAGCAGTCCGGGGACTAGCGGGAGGGCACCGCGGGGGCAGTTCTTC. This sequence encodes CASSPGTSGRAPRGQFF. Variable domain in full (rest from reference TRBV28 and TRBJ2-1): DVKVTQSSRYLVKRTGEKVFLECVQDMDHENMFWYRQDPGLGLRLIYFSYDVKMKEKGDIPEGYSVSREKKERFSLILESASTNQTSMYLCASSPGTSGRAPRGQFFGPGTRLTVL.

The V and J genes are TRBV7-8 and TRBJ1-5; D is undetermined. The CDR3 is made up of 14 amino acids. V dropped 4 bases and J dropped 2 bases, with 9 bases sitting between them. Germline V gene data show CDR1 as SGHVS and CDR2 as FQNEAQ. The chain's CDR3 is CASSSRVGNQPQHF. The DNA of the CDR3 is TGTGCCAGCAGCTCCCGGGTGGGCAATCAGCCCCAGCATTTT.

V usage is TRBV28 and J usage is TRBJ2-1, with D uncertain. This CDR3 region has 13 residues. Germline lookup yields CDR1 MDHEN and CDR2 SYDVKM. V lost 8 bases to trimming and J lost 5 bases, with 13 bases between them. The CDR3 reads CASGSILNNEQFF. The CDR3 DNA is TGTGCCAGCGGGTCCATTTTGAACAATGAGCAGTTCTTC. The whole variable domain, filled in from reference TRBV28 and TRBJ2-1, reads DVKVTQSSRYLVKRTGEKVFLECVQDMDHENMFWYRQDPGLGLRLIYFSYDVKMKEKGDIPEGYSVSREKKERFSLILESASTNQTSMYLCASGSILNNEQFFGPGTRLTVL.

This clone was counted only a few times. The gene calls are TRBV4-1 and TRBJ1-1, with D hard to call. Trimming took off 0 bases at V and 1 base at J, with 3 bases between the two ends. CDR3 length equals 13 residues. Germline-derived CDR1 and CDR2 are MGHRA and YSYEKL. CDR3 sequence reads: CASSQDTNTEAFF. The CDR3 coding sequence is TGCGCCAGCAGCCAAGATACGAACACTGAAGCTTTCTTT.

The chain couples TRBV19 to TRBJ2-4; tentative D call: TRBD1 (6 bases). Trimming took 5 bases from V and 1 from J, leaving 15 bases between them. Germline CDR1 and CDR2: LNHDA and SQIVND (reference sequence). CDR3 length: 16 amino acids. This chain's CDR3 is CASSGRTAMAKNIQYF. CDR3 DNA: TGTGCCAGTAGTGGCCGGACAGCCATGGCCAAAAACATTCAGTACTTC.

This clone was recorded only once. The chain joins TRBV6-1 to TRBJ2-7; D is ambiguous. Per germline, CDR1 MNHNS and CDR2 SASEGT. Trimming left V 1 base short and J 4 bases short, with 14 bases between. This CDR3 has 15 residues. The CDR3 region has the DNA TGTGCCAGCAGTGAAGGGCACGGAAAGGCTTACGAGCAGTACTTC. Translated, it gives CASSEGHGKAYEQYF.

This clone was seen once. The chain is built from TRBV30 and TRBJ1-2; D is ambiguous. CDR1 is GTSNPN, CDR2 SVGIG, per germline (reference sequence). V lost 3 bases and J 6 bases, leaving 11 bases between the germline ends. This CDR3 contains 12 residues. The CDR3 spells CAWRRHWDGYTF. In DNA form, the CDR3 reads TGTGCCTGGAGACGCCACTGGGATGGCTACACCTTC.

This chain joins TRBV6-4 and TRBJ2-2; D gene uncertain. This CDR3 spans 15 amino acids. In germline, CDR1 is MRHNA, CDR2 SNTAGT. V lost 8 bases and J lost 4, with 17 bases in between. CDR3 protein: CASGPDPRSTGELFF. The DNA of the CDR3 is TGTGCCAGCGGCCCGGACCCCCGCTCCACCGGGGAGCTGTTTTTT.

This clone occurred once. The rearrangement links TRBV5-1 to TRBJ2-3; TRBD2 agrees at 9 bases. This CDR3 contains 17 residues. V gave up 0 bases and J gave up 2 bases; unmatched junction bases: 7. Germline V gives CDR1 SGHRS, CDR2 YFSETQ. CDR3 loop: CASSLGSGGLNTDTQYF. As DNA, the CDR3 is TGCGCCAGCAGCTTGGGGAGCGGGGGGCTAAACACAGATACGCAGTATTTT.

This clone appeared a single time. This chain connects TRBV19 to TRBJ2-1; TRBD2 might be the D (6 bases). The CDR3 is 18 amino acids. The germline gives CDR1 LNHDA, CDR2 SQIVND (reference sequence). Trimming took 5 bases from V and 7 from J, leaving 27 bases between them. The CDR3 here is CASSPLRILARESNEQFF. The CDR3 DNA reads as TGTGCCAGTAGTCCTCTGCGAATCCTAGCGAGGGAATCGAATGAGCAGTTCTTC.

This clone was detected only a few times. The genes are TRBV28 and TRBJ2-6, with 8 bases lining up with TRBD2. Germline loops: CDR1 MDHEN, CDR2 SYDVKM. CDR3 length: 18 amino acids. Losses at the gene ends were 6 bases for V and 0 bases for J; bases not matched to a gene: 10. CDR3 nucleotide sequence: TGTGCCAGCAGACGTGCGGGGGGCGCTATCTCTGGGGCCAACGTCCTGACTTTC. As protein: CASRRAGGAISGANVLTF.

The rearrangement uses TRBV5-1 and TRBJ2-7; D not resolved. V was clipped by 7 bases and J by 2 bases, with 19 bases between them. Germline CDR1 SGHRS, CDR2 YFSETQ. There are 15 residues in the CDR3. In DNA form, the CDR3 reads TGCGCCAGCGCCACTCCTAGGGCGGAAACCTACGAGCAGTACTTC. It encodes CASATPRAETYEQYF.

The chain links TRBV2 to TRBJ2-5; 8 nucleotides agree with TRBD1. The V gene's germline CDR1 is SNHLY and CDR2 FYNNEI. V gave up 7 bases and J gave up 1 base; unmatched junction bases: 5. CDR3 size: 14 residues. CDR3 nucleotides: TGTGCCAGCACTTACGACAGGGGCCAAGAGACCCAGTACTTC. Translated: CASTYDRGQETQYF.